This T cell receptor beta chain emerged from a study of monozygotic twins with inflammatory bowel disease. Study-wide findings and caveats: Among IBD patients, TCRbeta diversity (inverse Simpson) was lower than in healthy co-twins.

Per donor, 2.5 to 3 ml of blood was collected and frozen. Investigators extracted total RNA from whole blood and did not sort T cells. CDR3 length: 16 amino acids. CDR1 is DFQATT, CDR2 SNEGSKA, per germline (reference sequence). Concerning this clonotype itself: As yet, its antigen is unknown.

Reanalyzing the 5' RACE reads, TCRdb keeps one entry per CDR3 protein, without DNA. The sample includes 330,000 or so distinct CDR3 sequences. The V gene is TRBV20-1, the J gene TRBJ1-5; no DNA is available, so the TRBD1 call from TCRdb remains unchecked. The material sequenced was blood. This receptor was obtained from a human donor with ulcerative colitis or Crohn's disease, or a healthy co-twin of an affected twin (not recorded which). CDR3 in amino acids: CSAPRGSSGFFQPQHF.